This TCR beta chain was recorded in a study of T cells after yellow fever vaccination. This clonotype was counted ten times or more. Its antigen is currently unknown. A single record per CDR3 protein comes from TCRdb applying MiXCR to the 5' RACE reads. The profile shows 120,000 to 150,000 distinct CDR3 sequences, 6.5% to 8.5% of them singletons. Study-wide points: Repertoires obtained by FACS sorting could include abundant clonotypes that entered as contaminants from the bulk population.

Germline V CDR1 and CDR2: SEHNR, FQNEAQ (reference sequence). This CDR3 is 13 amino acids long. V lost 3 bases, J lost 5 bases, and 10 bases lay in between. The sequencing here drew on CD4+ T cells sorted from PBMCs, taken 5 days after the yellow fever booster vaccination. This chain links TRBV7-9 with TRBJ2-5; D is unclear. The TCR sequence derives from a man aged 25 to 40 who received the YFV17D yellow fever vaccine. CDR3 sequence: CASSLTSWETQYF. CDR3 DNA sequence: TGTGCCAGCAGCTTGACCTCGTGGGAGACCCAGTACTTC. Based on the CDR3 plus reference TRBV7-9 and TRBJ2-5, the full variable domain is DTGVSQNPRHKITKRGQNVTFRCDPISEHNRLYWYRQTLGQGPEFLTYFQNEAQLEKSRLLSDRFSAERPKGSFSTLEIQRTEQGDSAMYLCASSLTSWETQYFGPGTRLLVL.